These T cell receptor beta chains were read from a single sample in a study of shared clonotypes between healthy human individuals. Method: immunoSEQ multiplex PCR; TCRdb's copy keeps in-frame clones and lacks some. The top ten clones hold almost 0.9% of a sample with about 1.1 million clones, around three quarters of them seen once. The sequenced material came from memory CD4+ T cells from PBMCs. These receptors were collected from a man aged 18 to 30 in good health. Some clones in this sample may be carry-over from other donors' samples. CDR3s include the opening cysteine and the closing phenylalanine or tryptophan. The D gene is left open where the match is weak. Size values are once, few and many counts, or a class for expanded clones, and some rows have none.

abundance,d_gene,len,v_gene,j_gene,CDR3nt,CDR3aa
few,-,15,TRBV6-1,TRBJ2-6,TGTGCCAGCAGTGAAAGGCGGGCTGGGGCCAACGTCCTGACTTTC,CASSERRAGANVLTF
-,-,13,TRBV15,TRBJ2-3,TGTGCCACCAGCAGAGATAGGGCAGATACGCAGTATTTT,CATSRDRADTQYF
-,-,15,TRBV18,TRBJ2-7,TGTGCCAGCTCACCCCCCGGCCTGGGAACCTACGAGCAGTACTTC,CASSPPGLGTYEQYF
-,-,12,TRBV11-2,TRBJ2-2,TGTGCCAGCAGCTTAGTAAACGGGGAGCTGTTTTTT,CASSLVNGELFF
few,-,13,TRBV5-6,TRBJ1-2,TGTGCCAGCAGTTTCAGGGGACACTATGGCTACACCTTC,CASSFRGHYGYTF
-,-,13,TRBV7-7,TRBJ1-5,TGTGCCAGCAGCTTAGAGTTCAATCAGCCCCAGCATTTT,CASSLEFNQPQHF
-,TRBD2,17,TRBV5-6,TRBJ2-3,TGTGCCAGCAGCTCCACAACGACTAGCGGGAATTTAGATACGCAGTATTTT,CASSSTTTSGNLDTQYF
-,TRBD1,15,TRBV27,TRBJ2-7,TGTGCCAGCAGTCAACGCCCGGGACAGAAATACGAGCAGTACTTC,CASSQRPGQKYEQYF
-,-,14,TRBV2,TRBJ2-1,TGTGCCAGCAGTGAAGAGTTGGGGGGCACGGAGCAGTTCTTC,CASSEELGGTEQFF
-,TRBD1,14,TRBV5-4,TRBJ1-4,TGTGCCAGCAGCTTGGCGGGACAGAATGAAAAACTGTTTTTT,CASSLAGQNEKLFF
-,-,13,TRBV30,TRBJ1-1,TGTGCCTGGATTATACACCGGAACACTGAAGCTTTCTTT,CAWIIHRNTEAFF
-,-,16,TRBV10-3,TRBJ2-1,TGTGCCATCAGTGAGTCGGTGGGGGGCAGCGACAATGAGCAGTTCTTC,CAISESVGGSDNEQFF
-,-,15,TRBV19,TRBJ1-3,TGTGCCAGTAGCATAGGGGGAACCTCTGGAAACACCATATATTTT,CASSIGGTSGNTIYF
once,-,15,TRBV7-2,TRBJ2-7,TGTGCCAGCAGCTTAGGGGGGGACAGATCCTACGAGCAGTACTTC,CASSLGGDRSYEQYF
-,-,14,TRBV19,TRBJ1-3,TGTGCCAGTAGTCTCGGGGCGGCTGGAAACACCATATATTTT,CASSLGAAGNTIYF
many,TRBD1,19,TRBV2,TRBJ2-7,TGTGCCAGCAGACCGGGACAGGGGTTTGATTGGCTGACCTCCTACGAGCAGTACTTC,CASRPGQGFDWLTSYEQYF
-,TRBD2,16,TRBV28,TRBJ2-3,TGTGCCAGCAGTTTCGGACTAGCGGGAGGCACAGATACGCAGTATTTT,CASSFGLAGGTDTQYF
-,-,13,TRBV13,TRBJ1-2,TGTGCCAGCAGCTTAGGGGGGCGTTCTGGCTACACCTTC,CASSLGGRSGYTF
once,TRBD2,15,TRBV14,TRBJ2-1,TGTGCCAGCAGCCACTTAGCGGGAGGCCCCAATGAGCAGTTCTTC,CASSHLAGGPNEQFF
-,-,11,TRBV7-2,TRBJ2-4,TGTGCCAGCAGCCCGGGGGCGGATCAGTACTTC,CASSPGADQYF
-,TRBD2,14,TRBV5-4,TRBJ2-1,TGTGCCAGCAGCTTGGCCGGGAGGCACAATGAGCAGTTCTTC,CASSLAGRHNEQFF
once,TRBD1,17,TRBV7-9,TRBJ2-3,TGTGCCAGCAGCTTAGGGCGGGGGACAGGGGAAACAGATACGCAGTATTTT,CASSLGRGTGETDTQYF
-,-,14,TRBV28,TRBJ1-5,TGTGCCAGCAGGGGCAGCAAGGTTCATCAGCCCCAGCATTTT,CASRGSKVHQPQHF
-,-,17,TRBV4-2,TRBJ1-2,TGTGCCAGCAGCCCCAGATCACGTGCCACAGCTAACTATGGCTACACCTTC,CASSPRSRATANYGYTF
-,TRBD2,15,TRBV5-1,TRBJ2-1,TGCGCCAGCAGAGGGGGGACTAGCGAGTACAATGAGCAGTTCTTC,CASRGGTSEYNEQFF
-,-,13,TRBV28,TRBJ2-7,TGTGCCAGCAGTTCTCGTCCTAGCTACGAGCAGTACTTC,CASSSRPSYEQYF
-,TRBD1,17,TRBV9,TRBJ2-5,TGTGCCAGCAGCGCAGAGGTTAGGGACAGGGGACGGGAGACCCAGTACTTC,CASSAEVRDRGRETQYF
-,TRBD1,17,TRBV19,TRBJ2-6,TGTGCCACGTCCTCCGGGACAGGGGGCGCTGGGGCCAACGTCCTGACTTTC,CATSSGTGGAGANVLTF
-,-,14,TRBV7-2,TRBJ1-4,TGTGCCAGCGGTCTTGGAATGACTAATGAAAAACTGTTTTTT,CASGLGMTNEKLFF
-,-,15,TRBV11-2,TRBJ1-2,TGTGCCAGCAGCTTAGGGCAGGAGGCACTGTACGGCTACACCTTC,CASSLGQEALYGYTF
-,TRBD1,18,TRBV19,TRBJ1-4,TGTGCCAGCGCCCTGACAGGGGAGTCATGGGAGGGAAGCGAAAAACTGTTTTTT,CASALTGESWEGSEKLFF
-,-,13,TRBV5-8,TRBJ1-4,TGTGCCAGCAGCTCTTGGCCTAATGAAAAACTGTTTTTT,CASSSWPNEKLFF
once,TRBD1,15,TRBV30,TRBJ1-2,TGTGCCTGGAGTCCGGGACAGGGAACAATCTATGGCTACACCTTC,CAWSPGQGTIYGYTF
-,TRBD1,14,TRBV30,TRBJ2-7,TGTGCCTGGAGTGTATTGGACAGGGTTTTGGAGCAGTACTTC,CAWSVLDRVLEQYF
once,-,13,TRBV5-1,TRBJ1-1,TGCGCCAGCTACAAGGAGGCGGCCACTGAAGCTTTCTTT,CASYKEAATEAFF
-,-,12,TRBV18,TRBJ1-1,TGTGCCAGCTCACCCTCGCGGGCTGAAGCTTTCTTT,CASSPSRAEAFF
once,-,13,TRBV5-1,TRBJ1-4,TGCGCCAGCAGTAGAGAGATCGGTGAAAAACTGTTTTTT,CASSREIGEKLFF
-,-,14,TRBV7-9,TRBJ1-2,TGTGCCAGCACCACGACGGGAGCTAACTATGGCTACACCTTC,CASTTTGANYGYTF
-,TRBD2,18,TRBV6-4,TRBJ2-5,TGTGCCAGCAGTGACTCGAATCCTAGCGGGAGTGTCCAAGAGACCCAGTACTTC,CASSDSNPSGSVQETQYF
-,-,13,TRBV29-1,TRBJ2-1,TGCAGCGGGGGAGACAGAGAATACAATGAGCAGTTCTTC,CSGGDREYNEQFF
-,-,13,TRBV7-9,TRBJ2-7,TGTGCCAGCAGCTTCTATCCTTCCTACGAGCAGTACTTC,CASSFYPSYEQYF
-,-,15,TRBV4-3,TRBJ2-2,TGCGCCAGCAGCCGGAATAGGGGGAGCACCGGGGAGCTGTTTTTT,CASSRNRGSTGELFF
many,TRBD1,15,TRBV29-1,TRBJ1-1,TGCAGCGCCACAGGGGGCTGGGGAATGAACACTGAAGCTTTCTTT,CSATGGWGMNTEAFF
-,TRBD2,14,TRBV11-2,TRBJ2-3,TGTGCCAGCAGCTTCACAGCGGGAGAAGATACGCAGTATTTT,CASSFTAGEDTQYF
-,TRBD1,15,TRBV4-1,TRBJ1-2,TGCGCCAGCAGCCAAGGAGACAGGGGGCTTTATGGCTACACCTTC,CASSQGDRGLYGYTF
-,TRBD1,15,TRBV11-3,TRBJ2-1,TGTGCCAGCAGCTTTGGGACAGTTTTCTACAATGAGCAGTTCTTC,CASSFGTVFYNEQFF
-,-,13,TRBV7-2,TRBJ2-7,TGTGCCAGCAGCTTGGTGTTCAGGGCCGAGCAGTACTTC,CASSLVFRAEQYF
-,-,13,TRBV5-4,TRBJ1-1,TGTGCCAGCAGCTCGGATCACAACACTGAAGCTTTCTTT,CASSSDHNTEAFF
-,TRBD1,17,TRBV28,TRBJ2-6,TGTGCCAGCAGTTTAGGGACAGTGGGCTCTGGGGCCAACGTCCTGACTTTC,CASSLGTVGSGANVLTF
few,TRBD1,14,TRBV30,TRBJ2-7,TGTGCCTGGGCGCTCGGGACAGGGGCATACGAGCAGTACTTC,CAWALGTGAYEQYF
-,TRBD2,16,TRBV28,TRBJ2-1,TGTGCCAGCAGTTCCCTAGCGGGAGGGAACTACAATGAGCAGTTCTTC,CASSSLAGGNYNEQFF
-,-,13,TRBV30,TRBJ2-2,TGTGCCTGGGCGAGAGTAAGCACCGGGGAGCTGTTTTTT,CAWARVSTGELFF
-,TRBD1,15,TRBV5-6,TRBJ1-1,TGTGCCAGCAGCACCGACAGGGGGCGCAGGACTGAAGCTTTCTTT,CASSTDRGRRTEAFF